The clone carrying this T cell receptor beta chain has a handful of counts. This sample stems from a study of ipilimumab plus nivolumab after autologous stem cell transplantation. Some clones are missing from TCRdb's copy, which holds only in-frame ones; the method was immunoSEQ multiplex PCR. The sample yields tens of thousands of clones, roughly four fifths seen once. Germline CDR1 GTSNPN, CDR2 SVGIG (reference sequence). The J segment lost 5 bases and the V segment lost 2 bases, leaving 6 bases of the junction unmatched. The CDR3 covers 15 residues. This specimen was PBMCs, taken in a trial of ipilimumab plus nivolumab as post-transplant consolidation. This TCR was recovered from a male donor with diffuse large B-cell lymphoma. The chain couples TRBV30 to TRBJ1-4; 9 bases agree with TRBD1. DNA for the CDR3: TGTGCCTGGAGTACCCCCGGGACAGGGAATGAAAAACTGTTTTTT. It codes for CAWSTPGTGNEKLFF.